This is a list of T cell receptor beta chains from one sample in a study of control samples from healthy donors and cancer patients. Here immunoSEQ multiplex PCR was the method, and the copy in TCRdb shows in-frame clones only, minus some. In the table there are around 120,000 clones, about 93% of which are singletons. The material sequenced was PBMCs. The receptors originated from a man aged 45-65 years with head and neck cancer. CDR3s include the opening cysteine and the closing phenylalanine or tryptophan. D genes are given only for firm matches. Not all rows give a size; the values are once, few, many and, for expanded clones, a class.

d_call,v_call,j_call,cdr3_length,clone_size,cdr3_aa,cdr3_nt
.,TRBV6-5,TRBJ1-2,14,.,CASSYSPGPMSYTF,TGTGCCAGCAGTTACTCGCCAGGACCTATGAGCTACACCTTC
.,TRBV11-2,TRBJ2-1,14,.,CASSLGIWGSEQFF,TGTGCCAGCAGCTTAGGGATATGGGGGAGTGAGCAGTTCTTC
.,TRBV19,TRBJ1-6,14,.,CASTPGQPESPLHF,TGTGCCAGTACCCCGGGTCAGCCTGAGTCACCCCTCCACTTT
.,TRBV7-2,TRBJ1-5,14,.,CASSFSAGNQPQHF,TGTGCCAGCAGCTTCTCAGCAGGCAATCAGCCCCAGCATTTT
TRBD1,TRBV28,TRBJ1-2,15,.,CASSPWDRANEGYTF,TGTGCCAGCAGTCCGTGGGACAGGGCGAATGAAGGCTACACCTTC
.,TRBV6-5,TRBJ2-1,13,.,CATLRRGGNEQFF,TGTGCCACCCTTCGTCGGGGAGGTAATGAGCAGTTCTTC
TRBD1,TRBV6-2/TRBV6-3,TRBJ1-2,13,.,CASSWTGKYGYTF,TGTGCCAGCAGTTGGACAGGAAAGTATGGCTACACCTTC
.,TRBV7-9,TRBJ1-4,14,.,CASSISGHGEKLFF,TGTGCCAGCAGCATCTCTGGGCACGGGGAAAAACTGTTTTTT
.,TRBV5-1,TRBJ2-2,14,.,CASSPGWGPGELFF,TGCGCCAGCAGCCCGGGCTGGGGGCCCGGGGAGCTGTTTTTT
.,TRBV5-1,TRBJ1-6,15,once,CASSLAQGLGSPLHF,TGCGCCAGCAGCTTGGCGCAGGGTCTGGGTTCACCCCTCCACTTT
.,TRBV6-1,TRBJ2-5,16,.,CASSEPPGHPQETQYF,TGTGCCAGCAGTGAGCCTCCGGGACACCCTCAAGAGACCCAGTACTTC
.,TRBV18,TRBJ1-6,17,.,CASSPPVRGGRNSPLHF,TGTGCCAGCTCACCACCGGTAAGGGGAGGGCGCAATTCACCCCTCCACTTT
.,TRBV6-1,TRBJ1-2,11,.,CASSERDGYTF,TGTGCCAGCAGTGAAAGGGACGGCTACACCTTC
.,TRBV7-8,TRBJ2-3,14,.,CASSTRFSTDTQYF,TGTGCCAGCAGCACACGCTTTAGCACAGATACGCAGTATTTT
.,TRBV19,TRBJ2-3,14,.,CASSAGSRTDTQYF,TGTGCCAGTAGTGCAGGATCCCGCACAGATACGCAGTATTTT
.,TRBV28,TRBJ1-2,13,.,CASSSSRAGGYTF,TGTGCCAGCAGTTCCTCCCGAGCAGGAGGCTACACCTTC
.,TRBV18,TRBJ1-4,13,.,CASSPGLNEKLFF,TGTGCCAGCTCACCAGGCCTTAATGAAAAACTGTTTTTT